Each of the 21 T cell receptor beta chains below was sequenced from the same sample in a study of T-cell memory formation after mild COVID-19. TCRdb fed the 5' RACE reads into MiXCR, producing one record per CDR3 protein. The table records approximately 180,000 distinct CDR3 sequences, approximately 16% of them present only once. Sequencing used PBMCs or a T cell subset sorted from them (not recorded which). These receptors were taken from an adult woman who had mild COVID-19 (a few samples of this study predate the infection). Cell type and time point are not known.

The chain links TRBV2 to TRBJ2-5, with D possibly being TRBD2 (5 bases). Germline V gene lookup returns CDR1 SNHLY and CDR2 FYNNEI. The CDR3 has 13 residues. Trimming took off 1 base at V and 4 bases at J, with 7 bases between the two ends. The CDR3 bases are TGTGCCAGCAGTGAAGGGGAGAGAGAGACCCAGTACTTC. It is translated as CASSEGERETQYF.

The chain employs TRBV12-3 or TRBV12-4 and TRBJ2-6; TRBD1 matches at 8 bases. V shed 3 bases and J 0 bases; nucleotides not matched to a gene: 25. This CDR3 spans 24 amino acids. The CDR3 DNA follows: TGTGCCAGCAGTTTCGGAATAGGGCGATACCAAGTCAACAGGGGGTACTCTGGGGCCAACGTCCTGACTTTC. Encoded protein: CASSFGIGRYQVNRGYSGANVLTF.

This clonotype appeared a few times. The V and J genes are TRBV4-3 and TRBJ2-5; perhaps TRBD1 as D (6 bases). The V gene's germline CDR1 is LGHNA and CDR2 YSLEER. The CDR3 loop spans 16 amino acids. Deletions cut 4 bases from V and 2 bases from J, with 17 bases between. CDR3 coding DNA: TGCGCCAGCAGCCGGACCGGACAGCTAGGACAAGAGACCCAGTACTTC. It is translated as CASSRTGQLGQETQYF.

There are many counts of this clonotype. The rearrangement uses TRBV9 and TRBJ2-2; possibly TRBD2 for D (6 bases). Germline assignment: CDR1 SGDLS and CDR2 YYNGEE. There are 16 residues in the CDR3. V lost 5 bases, J lost 6 bases, and 20 bases lay in between. The CDR3 spells CASSDGTPNSAGELFF. DNA of the CDR3: TGTGCCAGCAGTGATGGGACTCCTAATAGCGCCGGGGAGCTGTTTTTT.

This clonotype was detected a few times. One end of the junction varies from germline; a read error may be responsible. The chain is built from TRBV7-8 and TRBJ2-1, with 8 bases fitting TRBD2. Germline CDR1 SGHVS, CDR2 FQNEAQ. This CDR3 is built from 12 residues. CDR3 amino acids: CASSVASGQEFF. In nucleotides, the CDR3 is TGTGCCAGCAGCGTAGCTAGCGGGCAGGAGTTCTTC.

This clonotype has ten or more counts. The chain is built from TRBV5-1 and TRBJ2-3; D is uncertain. The length of the CDR3 is 16 residues. V lost 0 bases and J 1 base, leaving 12 bases between the germline ends. The germline gives CDR1 SGHRS, CDR2 YFSETQ. In DNA form, the CDR3 reads TGCGCCAGCAGCTTGGGGATCCAATCCGGCACAGATACGCAGTATTTT. It translates to CASSLGIQSGTDTQYF.

The chain has TRBV29-1 and TRBJ2-7; D gene unclear. This CDR3 contains 14 residues. V dropped 2 bases and J dropped 2 bases, with 13 bases sitting between them. Germline V gene data show CDR1 as SQVTM and CDR2 as ANQGSEA. The CDR3 sequence: CSVESASPPYEQYF. Here the CDR3 DNA reads TGCAGCGTTGAATCGGCGTCACCCCCCTACGAGCAGTACTTC.

This clonotype was observed a handful of times. V is TRBV7-9 and J is TRBJ1-2; no firm D call. The CDR3 is 15 residues long. V was pared by 0 bases and J by 7 bases, with 15 bases between. Germline V lookup: CDR1 SEHNR, CDR2 FQNEAQ (reference sequence). The CDR3 DNA follows: TGTGCCAGCAGCTTAGCAGTGGGGAGGTATTCTGGCTACACCTTC. It is translated as CASSLAVGRYSGYTF.

This clonotype came up many times. The rearrangement uses TRBV5-1 and TRBJ2-7; D perhaps matches TRBD2 (5 bases). CDR3 length equals 14 residues. Germline loops: CDR1 SGHRS, CDR2 YFSETQ. Trimming took 0 bases from V and 3 from J, leaving 10 bases between them. CDR3 loop: CASSLGTSGYEQYF. The CDR3 DNA reads TGCGCCAGCAGCTTGGGGACTTCGGGCTACGAGCAGTACTTC.

The CDR3 loop is CASSADSSDSPLHF. For the CDR3, the DNA is TGTGCCAGCAGCGCCGATAGTTCCGATTCACCCCTCCACTTT. J is TRBJ1-6 and V is TRBV9, with no clear D. Deletions cut 3 bases from V and 8 bases from J, with 12 bases between. The CDR3 has 14 amino acids. Germline V CDR1 and CDR2: SGDLS, YYNGEE.

This clonotype was picked up a small number of times. The rearrangement joins TRBV12-3 or TRBV12-4 to TRBJ2-3; 13 bases map to TRBD2. The CDR3 runs 14 residues. Losses at the gene ends were 6 bases for V and 7 bases for J; bases not matched to a gene: 4. The CDR3 nucleotides read TGTGCCAGCAGCCGGACTAGCGGGGGATATACGCAGTATTTT. Protein sequence: CASSRTSGGYTQYF.

This clonotype turned up a few times. The chain combines TRBV12-3 or TRBV12-4 with TRBJ1-1, with D uncertain. The CDR3 totals 13 residues. The V and J ends lost 3 bases and 1 base respectively, with 6 bases between them. CDR3 in amino acids: CASSLAQNTEAFF. In DNA form, the CDR3 reads TGTGCCAGCAGTTTGGCCCAGAACACTGAAGCTTTCTTT.

The chain joins TRBV6-5 to TRBJ2-1, with 8 bases aligning to TRBD1. The CDR3 is made up of 14 amino acids. With 7 bases clipped from V and 1 base from J, the junction kept 3 bases outside the gene matches. CDR1 MNHEY and CDR2 SVGAGI come from the germline V gene. The CDR3 sequence is CASTRGPSYNEQFF. In DNA, the CDR3 is TGTGCCAGCACCAGGGGGCCTTCCTACAATGAGCAGTTCTTC.

The chain employs TRBV20-1 and TRBJ1-2; 7 bases are a match to TRBD1. Germline V gives CDR1 DFQATT, CDR2 SNEGSKA (reference sequence). The CDR3 totals 12 residues. V gave up 5 bases and J gave up 3 bases; unmatched junction bases: 3. The CDR3 DNA reads TGCAGTGCTGGCCAGGGGGACTATGGCTACACCTTC. Protein product: CSAGQGDYGYTF.

The chain employs TRBV20-1 and TRBJ2-1; D gene uncertain. Germline V CDR1 and CDR2: DFQATT, SNEGSKA (reference sequence). The CDR3 totals 11 residues. Trimming took 5 bases from V and 7 from J, leaving 9 bases between them. This chain's CDR3 is CSAGPVNEQFF. DNA for the CDR3: TGCAGTGCTGGGCCCGTAAATGAGCAGTTCTTC.

This chain connects TRBV19 to TRBJ1-1; D unresolved. The CDR3 covers 15 residues. CDR1 LNHDA and CDR2 SQIVND come from the germline V gene (reference sequence). V lost 8 bases, J lost 0 bases, and 16 bases lay in between. Here the CDR3 reads CASGTVELMNTEAFF. As DNA, the CDR3 is TGTGCCAGTGGTACAGTAGAACTTATGAACACTGAAGCTTTCTTT.

A note on this clonotype: A read error may produce the germline difference seen at one junction end. The chain combines TRBV7-9 with TRBJ2-7, with TRBD2 matching over 10 bases. The CDR3 sequence is 13 residues long. Germline assignment: CDR1 SEHNR and CDR2 FQNEAQ (reference sequence). The CDR3 loop reads CASSSYSGGPGDF. CDR3 bases: TGTGCCAGCAGCTCTTATAGCGGGGGGCCTGGGGACTTC.

The chain links TRBV7-8 to TRBJ1-1; no firm D call. The CDR3 spans 14 residues. V was trimmed by 1 base and J by 0 bases, leaving 6 bases between them. Germline CDR1 and CDR2: SGHVS and FQNEAQ. The CDR3 sequence: CASSLEQLNTEAFF. The CDR3 nucleotides read TGTGCCAGCAGCTTAGAACAGCTGAACACTGAAGCTTTCTTT. The variable domain in full, with the rest retrieved from reference TRBV7-8 and TRBJ1-1, is GAGVSQSPRYKVAKRGQDVALRCDPISGHVSLFWYQQALGQGPEFLTYFQNEAQLDKSGLPSDRFFAERPEGSVSTLKIQRTQQEDSAVYLCASSLEQLNTEAFFGQGTRLTVV.

This clonotype was counted at least ten times. The chain carries TRBV5-1 and TRBJ2-1; D is perhaps TRBD1 (6 bases). The germline V gene encodes CDR1 SGHRS and CDR2 YFSETQ. The CDR3 is 16 amino acids. Deletions cut 1 base from V and 4 bases from J, with 15 bases between. The CDR3 DNA reads TGCGCCAGCAGCTTGACAGGGCCAGGGATTTACAATGAGCAGTTCTTC. Protein sequence: CASSLTGPGIYNEQFF.

The gene calls are TRBV18 and TRBJ1-1, with 7 bases lining up with TRBD1. Losses at the gene ends were 4 bases for V and 1 base for J; bases not matched to a gene: 3. CDR3 length: 14 residues. The germline V gene has CDR1 KGHSH and CDR2 LQKENI. The CDR3 DNA sequence: TGTGCCAGCTCACTACAGGGGCAGAACACTGAAGCTTTCTTT. It specifies CASSLQGQNTEAFF. The whole variable domain, filled in from reference TRBV18 and TRBJ1-1, reads NAGVMQNPRHLVRRRGQEARLRCSPMKGHSHVYWYRQLPEEGLKFMVYLQKENIIDESGMPKERFSAEFPKEGPSILRIQQVVRGDSAAYFCASSLQGQNTEAFFGQGTRLTVV.

This clonotype was picked up a small number of times. The CDR3 loop reads CASSVGRTGYSGTDTQYF. CDR3 in DNA: TGTGCCAGCAGCGTAGGTCGGACAGGGTATTCTGGCACAGATACGCAGTATTTT. The chain combines TRBV9 with TRBJ2-3; 8 bases align to TRBD1. Trimming cost V 0 bases and J 1 base; bases outside gene matches: 10. This CDR3 has 18 residues. Germline CDR1 SGDLS, CDR2 YYNGEE.